A single sample is the source of the 4 T cell receptor beta chains below, sequenced in a study of read filtering for tumor transcriptome and immune sequencing. The library was built from 400 ng RNA with molecular barcoded adaptors for alpha/delta and beta/gamma chains. Via MiXCR, TCRdb re-called the reads, giving one row per CDR3 protein. The data contain approximately 59,000 distinct CDR3 sequences, 10% to 15% of them seen just once; the ten biggest clones take up about a sixth. Sequenced: a population of CD138-negative cells sorted from bone marrow. These receptors were collected from a donor at least 40 years old with multiple myeloma.

The rearrangement uses TRBV3-1 and TRBJ1-1; tentatively, D is TRBD1 (6 bases). The V and J ends lost 0 bases and 11 bases respectively, with 13 bases between them. Per the germline V gene, CDR1 is LGHDT and CDR2 is YNNKEL (reference sequence). The CDR3 is made up of 13 amino acids. The CDR3 region is CASSQDGGLGAFF. For the CDR3, the DNA is TGTGCCAGCAGCCAAGATGGGGGGCTGGGGGCTTTCTTT. Variable domain in full (rest from reference TRBV3-1 and TRBJ1-1): DTAVSQTPKYLVTQMGNDKSIKCEQNLGHDTMYWYKQDSKKFLKIMFSYNNKELIINETVPNRFSPKSPDKAHLNLHINSLELGDSAVYFCASSQDGGLGAFFGQGTRLTVV.

With respect to this clonotype: One base away lies a much larger clone, so this may be a sequencing read error. This chain joins TRBV29-1 and TRBJ2-2; TRBD2 matches 10 bases. The V gene's germline CDR1 is SQVTM and CDR2 ANQGSEA. The CDR3 covers 16 residues. The CDR3 is CSVSPSGGVNTGELSF. The CDR3, as DNA: TGCAGCGTTAGTCCTAGCGGGGGAGTGAACACCGGGGAGCTGTCTTTT.

There are many counts of this clonotype. This chain links TRBV20-1 with TRBJ1-5; no clear D gene. Trimming removed 0 bases at V and 7 bases at J, with 10 bases between. Germline V gene sequence: CDR1 DFQATT, CDR2 SNEGSKA (reference sequence). The CDR3 loop spans 13 amino acids. CDR3 protein: CSARDPMRQPQHF. For the CDR3, the DNA is TGCAGTGCTAGAGACCCGATGCGACAGCCCCAGCATTTT.

At least ten counts were recorded for this clonotype. The rearrangement links TRBV11-2 to TRBJ1-1; 9 nucleotides agree with TRBD1. The CDR3 has 13 residues. The J segment lost 7 bases and the V segment lost 5 bases, leaving 5 bases of the junction unmatched. Germline CDR1 reads SGHAT; CDR2 reads FQNNGV. CDR3 nucleotide sequence: TGTGCCAGCAGCCACCGGGACAGGGATGAAGCTTTCTTT. Translated, it gives CASSHRDRDEAFF.